This T cell receptor beta chain was captured in a study of blood T cell repertoires in COVID-19. V lost 3 bases and J lost 1, with 6 bases in between. Germline V lookup: CDR1 KGHSH, CDR2 LQKENI. This CDR3 comprises 14 residues. Some clones are missing from TCRdb's copy, which holds only in-frame ones; the method was immunoSEQ multiplex PCR. The sample records 43,000 or so clones, roughly 87% being singletons. The chain joins TRBV18 to TRBJ2-2; the D is unclear. Sequencing used peripheral blood. The TCR comes from a woman over 75 with active COVID-19. The CDR3 sequence is CASSPAGNTGELFF. The CDR3 nucleotides are TGTGCCAGCTCACCTGCCGGGAACACCGGGGAGCTGTTTTTT.